The rows below give T cell receptor beta chains drawn from one sample of a study of blood T cell repertoires in COVID-19. Clones were read by immunoSEQ multiplex PCR, and TCRdb kept only the in-frame ones, dropping some. The sample carries 150,000 or so clones, approximately 91% recorded once. The material sequenced was peripheral blood. These receptors were collected from a man aged 18 to 29 with acute or convalescent COVID-19. CDR3s include the opening cysteine and the closing phenylalanine or tryptophan. The order of the fields is clone size, CDR3 length, J gene, V gene, D gene, CDR3 DNA, CDR3 protein. The D gene is left open where the match is weak. Size tells how often a clone was seen (once, few, many) or the class of an expanded clone, and some rows leave it out.

- | 17 | TRBJ1-2 | TRBV27 | TRBD1 | TGTGCCAGCAGTAAAGCCGGAACACAGGGGGAACCCTATGGCTACACCTTC | CASSKAGTQGEPYGYTF
- | 15 | TRBJ2-5 | TRBV11-2 | - | TGTGCCAGCAGCTACTACAGGGACCTCCAAGAGACCCAGTACTTC | CASSYYRDLQETQYF
few | 14 | TRBJ2-1 | TRBV30 | - | TGTGCCTGGAGTCCTTTAGCTTCCTACAATGAGCAGTTCTTC | CAWSPLASYNEQFF
- | 16 | TRBJ2-3 | TRBV11-3 | TRBD1 | TGTGCCAGCAGCCTAGGCTCGGGACAGGGGACAGATACGCAGTATTTT | CASSLGSGQGTDTQYF
- | 13 | TRBJ1-2 | TRBV9 | - | TGTGCCAGCAGCGTAGAACAGGACTATGGCTACACCTTC | CASSVEQDYGYTF
- | 15 | TRBJ1-5 | TRBV5-1 | - | TGCGCCAGCAGCTTGGGCACCATGGAGAATCAGCCCCAGCATTTT | CASSLGTMENQPQHF
- | 17 | TRBJ2-5 | TRBV5-6 | - | TGTGCCAGCAGCTTGGCCCACCGGGAGACCCTCCAAGAGACCCAGTACTTC | CASSLAHRETLQETQYF
- | 14 | TRBJ2-7 | TRBV11-2 | - | TGTGCCAGCAGCTTAGGAAGGGGAACCTACGAGCAGTACTTC | CASSLGRGTYEQYF
few | 16 | TRBJ2-6 | TRBV9 | - | TGTGCCAGCAGCGTAGAGGTGGGGCAAGGGGCCAACGTCCTGACTTTC | CASSVEVGQGANVLTF
once | 14 | TRBJ1-1 | TRBV29-1 | - | TGCAGCGTGATACCGGGACATCTAAACACTGAAGCTTTCTTT | CSVIPGHLNTEAFF
- | 15 | TRBJ1-4 | TRBV5-4 | TRBD1 | TGTGCCAGCAGCTTGATCGGGACAGGGATTGAAAAACTGTTTTTT | CASSLIGTGIEKLFF
- | 16 | TRBJ2-1 | TRBV19 | - | TGTGCCAGTAGGGCTGACCCCAGCGGTAAGTGGAATGAGCAGTTCTTC | CASRADPSGKWNEQFF